This TCR beta chain was captured in a study of shared clonotypes between healthy human individuals. Study in general: There were three CD4 naive, three CD4 memory, two CD8 naive and one CD8 memory plates per donor.

Study results and caveats: Represented genetic and exposure-history diversity was restricted by having few donors. Sequencing depth was a factor that was expected to affect clonotype sharing among donors.

The data were produced by immunoSEQ multiplex PCR, yet TCRdb's version contains in-frame clones alone and is incomplete. This table has roughly 2.6 million clones, 85% to 95% appearing once. In its sample, this clone was seen once. Its antigen remains unknown. Germline CDR1 SNHLY, CDR2 FYNNEI. The germline V and J ends were trimmed by 5 bases and 1 base, with 9 bases remaining between them. This CDR3 contains 14 residues. V is TRBV2 and J is TRBJ1-5; D gene ambiguous. The TCR sequence derives from a man aged 18 to 35 in good health. The sequenced sample consisted of naive CD4+ T cells sorted from blood. Subset denoted: CD45RA+ positively selected. The chain's CDR3 is CASSPTTSNQPQHF. The CDR3 coding sequence is TGTGCCAGCAGTCCTACGACAAGCAATCAGCCCCAGCATTTT.